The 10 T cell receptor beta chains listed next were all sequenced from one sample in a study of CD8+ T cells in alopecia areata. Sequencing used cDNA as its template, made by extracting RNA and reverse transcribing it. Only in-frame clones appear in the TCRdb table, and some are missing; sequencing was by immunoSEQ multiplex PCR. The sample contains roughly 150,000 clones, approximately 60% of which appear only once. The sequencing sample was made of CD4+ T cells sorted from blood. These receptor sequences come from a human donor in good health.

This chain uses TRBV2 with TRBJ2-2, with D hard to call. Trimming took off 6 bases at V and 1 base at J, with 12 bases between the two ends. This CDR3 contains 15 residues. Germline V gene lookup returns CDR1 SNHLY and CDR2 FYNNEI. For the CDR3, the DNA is TGTGCCAGCAGCGCACTACTACTGAACACCGGGGAGCTGTTTTTT. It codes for CASSALLLNTGELFF.

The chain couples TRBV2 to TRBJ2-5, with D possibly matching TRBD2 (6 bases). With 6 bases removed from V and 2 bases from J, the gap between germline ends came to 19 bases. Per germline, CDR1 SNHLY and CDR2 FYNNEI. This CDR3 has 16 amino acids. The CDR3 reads CASRRVGGGLQETQYF. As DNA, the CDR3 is TGTGCCAGCAGGAGGGTCGGGGGAGGACTACAAGAGACCCAGTACTTC.

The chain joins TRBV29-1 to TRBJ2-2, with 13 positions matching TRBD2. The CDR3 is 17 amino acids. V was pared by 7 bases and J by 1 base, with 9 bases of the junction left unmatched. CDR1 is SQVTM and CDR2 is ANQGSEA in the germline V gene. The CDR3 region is CSAKATSGRRNTGELFF. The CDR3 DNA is TGCAGCGCTAAAGCGACTAGCGGGAGGCGGAACACCGGGGAGCTGTTTTTT.

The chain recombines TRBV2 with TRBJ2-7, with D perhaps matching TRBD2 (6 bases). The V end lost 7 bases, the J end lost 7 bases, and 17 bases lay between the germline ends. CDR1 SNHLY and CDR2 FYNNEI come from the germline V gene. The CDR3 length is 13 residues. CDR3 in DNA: TGTGCCAGCACGAGGGACTCACCCACAGAGCAGTACTTC. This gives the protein CASTRDSPTEQYF.

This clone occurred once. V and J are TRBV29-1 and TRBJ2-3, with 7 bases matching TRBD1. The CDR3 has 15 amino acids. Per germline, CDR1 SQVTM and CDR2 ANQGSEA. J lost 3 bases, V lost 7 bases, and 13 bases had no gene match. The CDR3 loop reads CSAESTGAITDTQYF. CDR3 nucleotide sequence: TGCAGCGCTGAGAGTACAGGGGCTATAACAGATACGCAGTATTTT.

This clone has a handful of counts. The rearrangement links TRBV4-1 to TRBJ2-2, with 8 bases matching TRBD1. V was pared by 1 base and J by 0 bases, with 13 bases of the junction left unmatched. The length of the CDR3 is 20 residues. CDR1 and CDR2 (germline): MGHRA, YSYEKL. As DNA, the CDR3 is TGCGCCAGCAGCCAAGTCGGGATTTCGGGACAGGCATCGAACACCGGGGAGCTGTTTTTT. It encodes CASSQVGISGQASNTGELFF.

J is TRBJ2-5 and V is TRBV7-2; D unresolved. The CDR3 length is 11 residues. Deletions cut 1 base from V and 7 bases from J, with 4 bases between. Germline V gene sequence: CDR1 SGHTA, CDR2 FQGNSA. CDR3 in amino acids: CASSLVGTQYF. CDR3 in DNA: TGTGCCAGCAGCTTAGTAGGGACCCAGTACTTC.

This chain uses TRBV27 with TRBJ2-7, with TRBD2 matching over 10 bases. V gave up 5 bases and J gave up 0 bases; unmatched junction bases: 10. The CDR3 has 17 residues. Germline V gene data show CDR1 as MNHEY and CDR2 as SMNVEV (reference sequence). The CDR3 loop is CASSRSRLAGSSYEQYF. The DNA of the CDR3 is TGTGCCAGCAGTCGGTCCCGACTAGCGGGTAGCTCCTACGAGCAGTACTTC.

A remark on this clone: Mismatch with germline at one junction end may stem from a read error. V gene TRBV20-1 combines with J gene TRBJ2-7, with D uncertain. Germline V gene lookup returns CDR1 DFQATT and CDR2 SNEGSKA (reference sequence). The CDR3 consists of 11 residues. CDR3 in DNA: TGTAGTGCTAGAAAGTTCTACGAGCAGTACTTC. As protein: CSARKFYEQYF.

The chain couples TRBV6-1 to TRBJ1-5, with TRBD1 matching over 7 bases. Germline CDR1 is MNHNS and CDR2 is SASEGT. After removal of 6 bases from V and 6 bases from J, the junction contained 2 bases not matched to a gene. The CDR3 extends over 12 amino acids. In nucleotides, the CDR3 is TGTGCCAGCAGGACAGGGACTCAGCCCCAGCATTTT. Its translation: CASRTGTQPQHF.